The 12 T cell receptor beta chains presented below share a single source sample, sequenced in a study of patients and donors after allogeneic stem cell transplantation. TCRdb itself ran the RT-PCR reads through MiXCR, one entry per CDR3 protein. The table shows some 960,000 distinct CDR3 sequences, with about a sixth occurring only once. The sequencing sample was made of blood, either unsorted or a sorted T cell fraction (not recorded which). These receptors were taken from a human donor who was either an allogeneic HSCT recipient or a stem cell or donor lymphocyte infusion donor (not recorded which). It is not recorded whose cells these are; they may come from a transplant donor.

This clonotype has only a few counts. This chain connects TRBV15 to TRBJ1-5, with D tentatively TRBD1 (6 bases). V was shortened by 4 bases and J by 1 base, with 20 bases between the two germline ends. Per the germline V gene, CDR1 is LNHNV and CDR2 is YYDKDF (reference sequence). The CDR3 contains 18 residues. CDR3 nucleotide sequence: TGTGCCACCAGCAATCCGGCAGGGAAGGGGGTGAGCAATCAGCCCCAGCATTTT. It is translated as CATSNPAGKGVSNQPQHF.

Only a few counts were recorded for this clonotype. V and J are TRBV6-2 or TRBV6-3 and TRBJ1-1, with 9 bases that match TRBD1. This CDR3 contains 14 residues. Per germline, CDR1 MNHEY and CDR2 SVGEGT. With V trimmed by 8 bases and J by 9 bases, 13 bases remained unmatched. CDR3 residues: CASSFASGQGQAFF. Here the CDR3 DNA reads TGTGCCAGCTCGTTCGCCTCGGGACAGGGTCAAGCTTTCTTT.

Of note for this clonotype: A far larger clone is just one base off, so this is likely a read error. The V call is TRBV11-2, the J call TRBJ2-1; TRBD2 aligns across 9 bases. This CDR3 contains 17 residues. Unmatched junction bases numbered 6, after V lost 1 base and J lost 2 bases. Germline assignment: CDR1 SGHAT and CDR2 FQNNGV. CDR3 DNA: TGTGCCAGCAGCTTAGGGACTAGCGAGGGGGCCTACAATGAGCAGTTCTTC. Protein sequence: CASSLGTSEGAYNEQFF.

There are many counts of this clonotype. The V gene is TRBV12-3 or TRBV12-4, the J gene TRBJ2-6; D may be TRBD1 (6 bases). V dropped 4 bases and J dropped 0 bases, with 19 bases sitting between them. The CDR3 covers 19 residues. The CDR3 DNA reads TGTGCCAGCAGTTCTCTTCAGGGGACCTACTCCTCTGGGGCCAACGTCCTGACTTTC. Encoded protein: CASSSLQGTYSSGANVLTF.

CDR3 in amino acids: CASRVRFTEAFF. CDR3 sequence (DNA): TGTGCCAGCAGGGTGCGTTTTACTGAAGCTTTCTTT. The V call is TRBV2, the J call TRBJ1-1; no firm D call. V lost 6 bases and J 5 bases, leaving 10 bases between the germline ends. Per the germline V gene, CDR1 is SNHLY and CDR2 is FYNNEI. The CDR3 totals 12 residues.

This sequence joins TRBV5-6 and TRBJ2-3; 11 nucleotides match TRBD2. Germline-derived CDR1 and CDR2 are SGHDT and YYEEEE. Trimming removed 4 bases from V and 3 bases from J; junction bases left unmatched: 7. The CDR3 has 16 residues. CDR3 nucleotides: TGTGCCAGCAGCCGTAGCGGGAGGGTGTCGACAGATACGCAGTATTTT. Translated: CASSRSGRVSTDTQYF.

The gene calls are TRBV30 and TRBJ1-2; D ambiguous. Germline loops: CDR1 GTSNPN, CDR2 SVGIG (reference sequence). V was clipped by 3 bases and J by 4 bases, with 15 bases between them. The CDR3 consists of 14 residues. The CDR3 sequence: CAWRTMDRSYGYTF. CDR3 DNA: TGTGCCTGGAGAACGATGGATAGGTCCTATGGCTACACCTTC. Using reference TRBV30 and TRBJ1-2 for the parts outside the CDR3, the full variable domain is SQTIHQWPATLVQPVGSPLSLECTVEGTSNPNLYWYRQAAGRGLQLLFYSVGIGQISSEVPQNLSASRPQDRQFILSSKKLLLSDSGFYLCAWRTMDRSYGYTFGSGTRLTVV.

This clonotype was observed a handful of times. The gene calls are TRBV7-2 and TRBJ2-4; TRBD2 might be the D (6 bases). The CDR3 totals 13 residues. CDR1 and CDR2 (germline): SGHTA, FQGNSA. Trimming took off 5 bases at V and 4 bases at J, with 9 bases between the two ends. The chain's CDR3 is CASSEGLKNIQYF. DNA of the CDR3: TGTGCCAGCAGCGAGGGACTGAAAAACATTCAGTACTTC.

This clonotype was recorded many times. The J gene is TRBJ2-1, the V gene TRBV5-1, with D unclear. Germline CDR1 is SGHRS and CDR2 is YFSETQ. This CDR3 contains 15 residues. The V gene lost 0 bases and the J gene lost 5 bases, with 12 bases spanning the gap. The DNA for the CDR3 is TGCGCCAGCAGCTTGGAATCGCGGTGGCACAATGAGCAGTTCTTC. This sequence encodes CASSLESRWHNEQFF.

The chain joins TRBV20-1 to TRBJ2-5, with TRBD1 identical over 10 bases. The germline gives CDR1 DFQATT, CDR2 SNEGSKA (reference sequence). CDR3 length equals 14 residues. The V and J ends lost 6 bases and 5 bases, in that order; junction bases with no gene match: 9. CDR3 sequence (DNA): TGCAGTGCCCCGGACAGGGGGTTAGGCGAGACCCAGTACTTC. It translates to CSAPDRGLGETQYF.

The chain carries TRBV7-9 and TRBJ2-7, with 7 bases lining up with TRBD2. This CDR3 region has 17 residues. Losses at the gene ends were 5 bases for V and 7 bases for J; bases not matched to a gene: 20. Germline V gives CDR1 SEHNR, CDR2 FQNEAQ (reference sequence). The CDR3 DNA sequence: TGTGCCAGCAGCCCGATTTCAGCGGGGAATGTCTTGTGGGAGCAGTACTTC. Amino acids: CASSPISAGNVLWEQYF.

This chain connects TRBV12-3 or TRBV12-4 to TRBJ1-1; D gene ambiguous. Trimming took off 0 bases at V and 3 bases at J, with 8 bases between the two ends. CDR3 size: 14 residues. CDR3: CASSLAARYTEAFF. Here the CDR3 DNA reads TGTGCCAGCAGTTTAGCGGCACGGTACACTGAAGCTTTCTTT.